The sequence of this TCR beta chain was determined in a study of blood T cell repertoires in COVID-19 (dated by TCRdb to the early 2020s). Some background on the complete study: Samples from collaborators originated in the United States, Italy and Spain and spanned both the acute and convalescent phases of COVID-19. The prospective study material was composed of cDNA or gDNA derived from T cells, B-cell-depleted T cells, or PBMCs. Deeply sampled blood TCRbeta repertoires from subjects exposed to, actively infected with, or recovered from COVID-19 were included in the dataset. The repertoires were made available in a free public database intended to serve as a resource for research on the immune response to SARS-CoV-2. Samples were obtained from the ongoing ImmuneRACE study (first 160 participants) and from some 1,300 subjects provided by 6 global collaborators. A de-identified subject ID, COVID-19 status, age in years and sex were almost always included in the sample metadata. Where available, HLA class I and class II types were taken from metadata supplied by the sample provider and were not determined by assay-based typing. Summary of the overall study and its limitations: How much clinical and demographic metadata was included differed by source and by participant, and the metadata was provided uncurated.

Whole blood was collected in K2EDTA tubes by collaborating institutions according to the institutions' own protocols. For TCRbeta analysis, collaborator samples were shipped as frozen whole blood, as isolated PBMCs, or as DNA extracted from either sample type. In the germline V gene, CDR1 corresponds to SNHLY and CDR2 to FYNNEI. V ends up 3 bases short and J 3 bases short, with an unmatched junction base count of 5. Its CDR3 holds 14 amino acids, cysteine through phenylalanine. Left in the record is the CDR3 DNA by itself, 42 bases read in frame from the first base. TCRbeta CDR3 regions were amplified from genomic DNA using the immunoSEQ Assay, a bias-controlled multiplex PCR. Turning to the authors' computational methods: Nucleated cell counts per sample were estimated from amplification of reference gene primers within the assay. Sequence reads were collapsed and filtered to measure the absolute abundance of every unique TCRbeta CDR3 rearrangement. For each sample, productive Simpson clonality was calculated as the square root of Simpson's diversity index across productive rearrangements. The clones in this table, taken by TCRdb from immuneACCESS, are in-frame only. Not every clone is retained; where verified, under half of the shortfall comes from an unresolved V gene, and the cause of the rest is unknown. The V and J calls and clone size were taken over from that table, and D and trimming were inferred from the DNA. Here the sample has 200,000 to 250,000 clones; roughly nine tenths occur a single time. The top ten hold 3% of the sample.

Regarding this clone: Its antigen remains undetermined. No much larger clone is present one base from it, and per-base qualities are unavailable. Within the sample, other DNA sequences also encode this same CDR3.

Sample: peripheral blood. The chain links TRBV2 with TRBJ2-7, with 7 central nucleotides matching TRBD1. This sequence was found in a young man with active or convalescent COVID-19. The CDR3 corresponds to CASSEQGVLYEQYF. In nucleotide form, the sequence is TGTGCCAGCAGTGAGCAGGGGGTTCTCTACGAGCAGTACTTC.